These 19 T cell receptor beta chains came from one sample sequenced in a study of shared clonotypes between healthy human individuals. Some clones are missing from TCRdb's copy, which holds only in-frame ones; the method was immunoSEQ multiplex PCR. The sample consists of more than 2 million clones, around 93% of them appearing once. Naive CD8 cells comprised CD45RO-negative, CCR7-positively selected cells, excluding terminally differentiated effector memory CD45RA+ cells. The source material was naive CD8+ T cells from PBMCs. Receptor source: a young man in good health. Some clones in this sample may be carry-over from other donors' samples.

With regard to this clone: The identical CDR3 is also encoded by other nucleotide sequences in the sample. The CDR3 loop is CASSYSSGLGTEAFF. DNA of the CDR3: TGTGCCAGCAGTTACTCGAGTGGATTGGGCACTGAAGCTTTCTTT. The chain couples TRBV6-5 to TRBJ1-1; no reliable D call. V lost 0 bases and J 4 bases, leaving 12 bases between the germline ends. The CDR3 runs to 15 residues. From germline, CDR1 is MNHEY and CDR2 SVGAGI.

As DNA, the CDR3 is TGTGCCAGCAGCAAAGACGGGGGAAGGTACTTC. This gives the protein CASSKDGGRYF. The chain carries TRBV21-1 and TRBJ2-7; whether TRBD2, the table's D call, matches the DNA was not checked. TRBV21-1 represents a pseudogene. This CDR3 has 11 amino acids.

The chain is built from TRBV5-5 and TRBJ1-2; TRBD1 is a possible D gene (6 bases). This CDR3 region has 16 residues. The V end was cut by 3 bases, the J end by 4 bases, with 19 bases between. CDR1 is SGHKS and CDR2 is YYEKEE in the germline V gene (reference sequence). This CDR3 is CASSSGPRQGTYGYTF. The CDR3 nucleotides read TGTGCCAGCAGCTCCGGGCCGAGGCAGGGGACCTATGGCTACACCTTC. Filled out from reference TRBV5-5 and TRBJ1-2, the complete variable domain reads DAGVTQSPTHLIKTRGQQVTLRCSPISGHKSVSWYQQVLGQGPQFIFQYYEKEERGRGNFPDRFSARQFPNYSSELNVNALLLGDSALYLCASSSGPRQGTYGYTFGSGTRLTVV.

The genes are TRBV7-2 and TRBJ2-3, with TRBD2 matching over 7 bases. V trimming: 3 bases; J trimming: 2 bases; junction bases outside the gene matches: 8. This CDR3 is 16 amino acids long. Germline V gives CDR1 SGHTA, CDR2 FQGNSA. CDR3 sequence: CASSLPRAGLTDTQYF. Written as DNA, the CDR3 is TGTGCCAGCAGCTTGCCACGAGCGGGACTCACAGATACGCAGTATTTT.

V usage is TRBV4-2 and J usage is TRBJ2-1; 10 bases are shared with TRBD1. The CDR3 length is 16 residues. CDR1 LGHNA and CDR2 YNFKEQ come from the germline V gene. Trimming removed 3 bases from V and 3 bases from J; junction bases left unmatched: 5. The CDR3 nucleotides read TGTGCCAGCAGCCATTCGGGACAGGGGTACTACAATGAGCAGTTCTTC. As protein: CASSHSGQGYYNEQFF.

V usage is TRBV9 and J usage is TRBJ1-2; D gene uncertain. Per germline, CDR1 SGDLS and CDR2 YYNGEE. The CDR3 consists of 14 residues. The V end was cut by 3 bases, the J end by 4 bases, with 13 bases between. CDR3 in amino acids: CASSDNPVPYGYTF. The CDR3, as DNA: TGTGCCAGCAGCGATAATCCAGTTCCCTATGGCTACACCTTC.

With regard to this clone: The same CDR3 arises from other DNA sequences in this sample as well. This rearrangement joins TRBV6-5 to TRBJ1-3, with D possibly matching TRBD1 (5 bases). The CDR3 contains 15 residues. Germline V gene lookup returns CDR1 MNHEY and CDR2 SVGAGI. Trimming removed 1 base from V and 1 base from J, with 8 bases in between. The CDR3 DNA follows: TGTGCCAGCAGTTACTTTCGGGGGTCTGGAAACACCATATATTTT. It codes for CASSYFRGSGNTIYF.

The chain uses TRBV7-3 and TRBJ1-2; 8 bases map to TRBD1. Germline trimming cut 1 base from V and 8 bases from J; bases unmatched to any gene: 9. The CDR3 length is 15 residues. The germline gives CDR1 SGHTA, CDR2 FQGTGA. The CDR3 sequence is CASSLRGQGFGGYTF. DNA of the CDR3: TGTGCCAGCAGCTTAAGAGGACAGGGCTTTGGGGGCTACACCTTC.

The sample holds a few counts of this clone. This chain connects TRBV10-3 to TRBJ2-2; D uncertain. Germline V lookup: CDR1 ENHRY, CDR2 SYGVKD. V was clipped by 0 bases and J by 6 bases, with 11 bases between them. The CDR3 extends over 15 amino acids. This CDR3 is CAISESGPRSGELFF. The CDR3 coding sequence is TGTGCCATCAGTGAGTCGGGCCCACGCTCCGGGGAGCTGTTTTTT.

The chain combines TRBV19 with TRBJ1-4; TRBD1 matches 9 bases. The trim removed 1 base at V and 13 bases at J, leaving 1 base unmatched. Germline V CDR1 and CDR2: LNHDA, SQIVND (reference sequence). CDR3 size: 12 residues. The CDR3 sequence: CASSIGGQGLFF. CDR3 sequence (DNA): TGTGCCAGTAGTATAGGGGGACAGGGACTGTTTTTT. Filled out from reference TRBV19 and TRBJ1-4, the complete variable domain reads DGGITQSPKYLFRKEGQNVTLSCEQNLNHDAMYWYRQDPGQGLRLIYYSQIVNDFQKGDIAEGYSVSREKKESFPLTVTSAQKNPTAFYLCASSIGGQGLFFGSGTQLSVL.

The chain combines TRBV7-9 with TRBJ2-5; TRBD1 matches 7 bases. J lost 2 bases, V lost 5 bases, and 2 bases had no gene match. The CDR3 consists of 13 residues. Germline CDR1 reads SEHNR; CDR2 reads FQNEAQ (reference sequence). The CDR3 nucleotides read TGTGCCAGCAGCCCGGACAGGCAAGAGACCCAGTACTTC. This sequence encodes CASSPDRQETQYF. The variable domain in full, completed from reference TRBV7-9 and TRBJ2-5, reads DTGVSQNPRHKITKRGQNVTFRCDPISEHNRLYWYRQTLGQGPEFLTYFQNEAQLEKSRLLSDRFSAERPKGSFSTLEIQRTEQGDSAMYLCASSPDRQETQYFGPGTRLLVL.

J is TRBJ2-7 and V is TRBV19; either TRBD1 or TRBD2 may fit D (5 bases each). The CDR3 consists of 14 residues. The V gene lost 8 bases and the J gene lost 0 bases, with 14 bases spanning the gap. Germline CDR1 LNHDA, CDR2 SQIVND (reference sequence). In nucleotides, the CDR3 is TGTGCCAGTCGACCGGCAGGGAGCTCCTACGAGCAGTACTTC. Its protein product is CASRPAGSSYEQYF.

The rearrangement links TRBV4-2 to TRBJ1-1; D is uncertain. The CDR3 covers 15 residues. In germline, CDR1 is LGHNA, CDR2 YNFKEQ. V shed 1 base and J shed 7 bases, with 16 bases lying between them. In nucleotides, the CDR3 is TGTGCCAGCAGCCAAGCTGCCGGAACAAGCCGTGAAGCTTTCTTT. It translates to CASSQAAGTSREAFF.

The chain links TRBV27 to TRBJ2-7, with TRBD1 matching 7 bases. This CDR3 comprises 16 residues. Germline V gene data show CDR1 as MNHEY and CDR2 as SMNVEV (reference sequence). After removal of 6 bases from V and 9 bases from J, the junction contained 20 bases not matched to a gene. The CDR3 DNA is TGTGCCAGCAGCGGGATGGGCCGGGACAGCTCGGAAGGGCAGTACTTC. Translation gives CASSGMGRDSSEGQYF.

This chain links TRBV11-2 with TRBJ1-5; the D gene is possibly TRBD1 (5 bases). Germline CDR1 is SGHAT and CDR2 is FQNNGV. The V gene lost 5 bases and the J gene lost 5 bases, with 16 bases spanning the gap. CDR3 size: 15 residues. Written as DNA, the CDR3 is TGTGCCAGCAGCCCCTACGGTGGAGGGGATCAGCCCCAGCATTTT. It translates to CASSPYGGGDQPQHF.

The chain links TRBV6-1 to TRBJ2-3, with TRBD2 identical over 7 bases. This CDR3 region has 11 residues. The germline V gene has CDR1 MNHNS and CDR2 SASEGT. Trimming removed 6 bases from V and 6 bases from J; junction bases left unmatched: 0. The CDR3 protein is CASRRGDTQYF. The CDR3 nucleotides read TGTGCCAGCAGGCGGGGGGATACGCAGTATTTT.

This chain joins TRBV10-3 and TRBJ1-2, with a weak D call TRBD1 (5 bases). Germline V gene sequence: CDR1 ENHRY, CDR2 SYGVKD. The CDR3 has 18 residues. V was clipped by 0 bases and J by 6 bases, with 23 bases between them. This chain's CDR3 is CAISESRASAGKNHGYTF. CDR3 DNA: TGTGCCATCAGTGAGTCGAGAGCTTCGGCAGGGAAGAATCATGGCTACACCTTC.

The chain is built from TRBV29-1 and TRBJ1-1, with D tentatively TRBD1 (6 bases). The ends were cut back, 5 bases at V and 3 bases at J, with 13 bases in the middle. The CDR3 consists of 13 residues. CDR1 SQVTM and CDR2 ANQGSEA come from the germline V gene. CDR3 coding DNA: TGCAGCGTTTACAGGGTTGGTGACACTGAAGCTTTCTTT. This translates into CSVYRVGDTEAFF.

The J gene is TRBJ1-1, the V gene TRBV7-2, with TRBD1 matching 8 bases. The CDR3 totals 18 residues. Per the germline V gene, CDR1 is SGHTA and CDR2 is FQGNSA. V shed 4 bases and J 2 bases; nucleotides not matched to a gene: 15. CDR3 nucleotide sequence: TGTGCCAGCAGCTGGGAAATCCGGGACAGGACGGAAAACACTGAAGCTTTCTTT. Amino acids: CASSWEIRDRTENTEAFF.